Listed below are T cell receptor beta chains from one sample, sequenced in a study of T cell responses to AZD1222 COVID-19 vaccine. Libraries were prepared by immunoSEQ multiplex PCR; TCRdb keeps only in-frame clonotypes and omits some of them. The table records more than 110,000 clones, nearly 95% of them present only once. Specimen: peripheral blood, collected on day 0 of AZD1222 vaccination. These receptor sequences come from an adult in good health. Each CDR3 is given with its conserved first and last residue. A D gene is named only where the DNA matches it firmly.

CDR3 protein: CASSPETGLTEAFF
D gene: NA
V gene: TRBV28

CDR3 protein: CASSQGDTNEQFF
D gene: NA
V gene: TRBV3-1/TRBV3-2

CDR3 protein: CASHRAQNTEAFF
D gene: NA
V gene: TRBV6-6

CDR3 protein: CASSQGGYEKLFF
D gene: NA
V gene: TRBV3-1/TRBV3-2

CDR3 protein: CASSLFRGERYNEQFF
D gene: NA
V gene: TRBV5-5

CDR3 protein: CASSDLINTEAFF
D gene: NA
V gene: TRBV6-1

CDR3 protein: CASSIREGDTEAFF
D gene: NA
V gene: TRBV19

CDR3 protein: CASSRREKPYEQYF
D gene: NA
V gene: TRBV18

CDR3 protein: CASSQDSGGEQYF
D gene: TRBD2
V gene: TRBV4-2

CDR3 protein: CASSGQGSDTQYF
D gene: TRBD1
V gene: TRBV5-6

CDR3 protein: CASSFRTGRALSPLHF
D gene: TRBD1
V gene: TRBV27

CDR3 protein: CASSETSGSIADTQYF
D gene: TRBD2
V gene: TRBV28